Only a few counts were recorded for the clone carrying this TCR beta chain. Its specificity is not known. Germline V gene sequence: CDR1 SGHRS, CDR2 YFSETQ. Between the trimmed V and J ends, which lost 4 bases and 0 bases, there was a span of 14 bases. The CDR3 is 15 residues long. The data were taken from a study of T cells after yellow fever vaccination. Study-wide findings and caveats: After the booster, 95% to 98% of CD4 and just over 85% of CD8 primary-response clones were re-detected. Clonotypes found in both CD4 and CD8 compartments made up a small share.

TCRdb itself ran the 5' RACE reads through MiXCR, one entry per CDR3 protein. The data show approximately 300,000 distinct CDR3 sequences, roughly a tenth seen once. This clonotype originated in a man younger than 30 who received the YFV17D yellow fever vaccine. J is TRBJ2-7 and V is TRBV5-1; TRBD2 is a possible D gene (5 bases). This sample comprised CD4+ T cells sorted from PBMCs, obtained 45 days after the yellow fever booster vaccination. The chain's CDR3 is CASSAGLDFSYEQYF. The CDR3 bases are TGCGCCAGCAGCGCCGGACTGGACTTCTCCTACGAGCAGTACTTC.